This T cell receptor beta chain was documented in a study of shared clonotypes between healthy human individuals. Study as a whole: Three plates each covered CD4 naive and memory; CD8 naive two, CD8 memory one.

Those who donated, Caucasian adults without exception, all lived in Nashville, Tennessee. A CD45RA+ naive subset and a CD45RA-negative memory subset were split from CD4+ cells. Deep-level settings were used for running the assay. TCRdb's table, derived via immunoSEQ multiplex PCR, lists solely in-frame clones and lacks some. The sample has approximately 500,000 clones, around 96% seen once; the top ten hold about 0.064%. Germline V gene sequence: CDR1 SGHVS, CDR2 FNYEAQ. The length of the CDR3 is 14 residues. V dropped 1 base and J dropped 0 bases, with 5 bases sitting between them. This rearrangement joins TRBV7-6 to TRBJ2-3, with D tentatively TRBD1 (5 bases). The sequence came from a woman between 25 and 40 years old in good health. The sequenced material came from naive CD4+ T cells sorted from blood. Subset noted: CD45RA+ positively selected. DNA of the CDR3: TGTGCCAGCAGCTTAGACAGGAGCACAGATACGCAGTATTTT. It encodes CASSLDRSTDTQYF.